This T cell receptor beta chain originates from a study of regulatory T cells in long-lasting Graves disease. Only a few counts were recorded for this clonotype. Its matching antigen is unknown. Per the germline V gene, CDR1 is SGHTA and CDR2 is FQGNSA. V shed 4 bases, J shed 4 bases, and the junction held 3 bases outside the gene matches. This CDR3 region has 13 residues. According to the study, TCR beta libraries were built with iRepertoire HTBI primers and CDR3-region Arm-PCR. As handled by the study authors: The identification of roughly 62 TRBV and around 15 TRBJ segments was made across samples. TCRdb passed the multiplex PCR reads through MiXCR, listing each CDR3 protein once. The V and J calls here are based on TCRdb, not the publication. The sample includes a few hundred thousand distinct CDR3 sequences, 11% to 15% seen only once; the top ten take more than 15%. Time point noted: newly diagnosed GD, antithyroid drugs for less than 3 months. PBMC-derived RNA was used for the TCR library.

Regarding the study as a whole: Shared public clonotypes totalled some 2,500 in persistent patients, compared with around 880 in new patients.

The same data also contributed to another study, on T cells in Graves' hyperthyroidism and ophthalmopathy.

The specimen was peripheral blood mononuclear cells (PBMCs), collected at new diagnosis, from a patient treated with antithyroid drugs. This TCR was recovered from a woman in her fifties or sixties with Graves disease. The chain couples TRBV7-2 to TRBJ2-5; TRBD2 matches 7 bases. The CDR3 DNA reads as TGTGCCAGCAGCTCACGACTAGCAGAGACCCAGTACTTC. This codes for CASSSRLAETQYF. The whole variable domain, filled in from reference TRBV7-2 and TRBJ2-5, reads GAGVSQSPSNKVTEKGKDVELRCDPISGHTALYWYRQSLGQGLEFLIYFQGNSAPDKSGLPSDRFSAERTGGSVSTLTIQRTQQEDSAVYLCASSSRLAETQYFGPGTRLLVL.